Below, 8 T cell receptor beta chains from the same sample are listed, as sequenced in a study of regulatory T cells in long-lasting Graves disease. Arm-PCR with iRepertoire HTBI primers amplified the CDR3 regions for these TCR beta libraries. TCRdb re-analysed the multiplex PCR reads in MiXCR, keeping a single row per CDR3 protein. Here the sample spans hundreds of thousands of distinct CDR3 sequences, under 25% being singletons. Time point described: persistent/refractory GD, antithyroid drugs over 5 years with positive TRAb. PBMC-derived RNA was used for the TCR library. The source was peripheral blood mononuclear cells (PBMCs), collected when the disease was refractory, from a patient treated with antithyroid drugs. These receptors were obtained from a female donor with Graves disease.

This clonotype was counted many times. The J gene is TRBJ2-7, the V gene TRBV24-1; D remains unclear. The CDR3 covers 11 residues. CDR1 is KGHDR and CDR2 is SFDVKD in the germline V gene. With 4 bases removed from V and 5 bases from J, the gap between germline ends came to 5 bases. The CDR3 region is CATSDIHEQYF. The CDR3 nucleotides read TGTGCCACCAGTGACATACACGAGCAGTACTTC.

This clonotype was observed a single time. The CDR3 nucleotides are TGCGCCAGCAGCCAAGATTACGGGACAGGGTACTACGAGCAGTACTTC. Translation: CASSQDYGTGYYEQYF. The V gene is TRBV4-3, the J gene TRBJ2-7; TRBD1 aligns across 9 bases. The V gene end was trimmed by 0 bases and the J gene end by 3 bases; junction bases not matched to a gene: 6. The length of the CDR3 is 16 residues. CDR1 is LGHNA and CDR2 is YSLEER in the germline V gene.

This clonotype appeared many times. V usage is TRBV6-1 and J usage is TRBJ2-2; D is perhaps TRBD2 (5 bases). The germline gives CDR1 MNHNS, CDR2 SASEGT. The CDR3 has 13 residues. V lost 10 bases and J lost 3, with 12 bases in between. CDR3 residues: CATRERDTGELFF. The CDR3 DNA sequence: TGTGCCACCCGGGAAAGGGACACCGGGGAGCTGTTTTTT.

A few counts support this clonotype. This chain connects TRBV4-2 to TRBJ1-1; D unclear. CDR3 size: 14 residues. The V gene's germline CDR1 is LGHNA and CDR2 YNFKEQ. Trimming removed 0 bases from V and 1 base from J, with 6 bases in between. This CDR3 reads CASSQEWENTEAFF. The DNA for the CDR3 is TGTGCCAGCAGCCAAGAGTGGGAGAACACTGAAGCTTTCTTT.

This clonotype has a count of ten or more. The chain couples TRBV20-1 to TRBJ2-3; 11 bases are a match to TRBD2. The germline CDR1 and CDR2 sequences are DFQATT and SNEGSKA (reference sequence). The CDR3 spans 17 residues. V lost 5 bases to trimming and J lost 2 bases; unmatched junction nucleotides: 12. The CDR3 DNA follows: TGCAGTGCTCCGTACTCTCTAGCGGGAGGTCTCACAGATACGCAGTATTTT. Translation: CSAPYSLAGGLTDTQYF.

This clonotype was picked up many times. The chain employs TRBV12-3 or TRBV12-4 and TRBJ1-2; TRBD1 agrees at 10 bases. The CDR3 sequence is 14 residues long. V trimming: 6 bases; J trimming: 6 bases; junction bases outside the gene matches: 7. The CDR3 loop is CASSTTGGLNGYTF. The CDR3 nucleotides are TGTGCCAGCAGCACGACAGGGGGCCTTAATGGCTACACCTTC.

The rearrangement joins TRBV7-2 to TRBJ2-3, with 8 bases that match TRBD1. V was pared by 5 bases and J by 4 bases, with 2 bases of the junction left unmatched. Germline lookup yields CDR1 SGHTA and CDR2 FQGNSA. This CDR3 comprises 13 residues. The CDR3, as DNA: TGTGCCAGCAGCGGACAGGGTGCAGATACGCAGTATTTT. Amino acid sequence: CASSGQGADTQYF.

The chain recombines TRBV18 with TRBJ2-1; D not certain. The CDR3 covers 12 residues. The V end lost 5 bases, the J end lost 9 bases, and 11 bases lay between the germline ends. Germline CDR1 is KGHSH and CDR2 is LQKENI. CDR3 nucleotides: TGTGCCAGCTCAGACCGACGCGGTGAGCAGTTCTTC. Translation gives CASSDRRGEQFF.